The T cell receptor (beta chain) described here comes from a study of identical twins. Study-wide results and caveats: A partial confounding effect on zero-insertion analyses could come from invariant MAIT and iNKT cells.

V dropped 0 bases and J dropped 1; count of bases not matched to a gene: 6. This CDR3 comprises 16 residues. Germline CDR1 SGHRS, CDR2 YFSETQ. TCRdb analysed the 5' RACE reads with MiXCR anew, one entry per CDR3 protein. The table includes hundreds of thousands of distinct CDR3 sequences, 21% detected once. This clonotype was counted only a few times. The target antigen is unknown. The sample was also linked to a second study, of T cells expressing NK-cell markers. As that study records: In more than five donors, dominant CD3+CD56+NKG2C+ clones formed 1.0-7.0% of CD8+ cells.

The sequencing input was PBMCs. The genes are TRBV5-1 and TRBJ2-5, with 7 bases matching TRBD2. This sequence was found in a woman in her late teens or twenties in good health. This CDR3 reads CASSLVLAVGQETQYF. The CDR3 DNA reads TGCGCCAGCAGCTTGGTTCTAGCGGTGGGCCAAGAGACCCAGTACTTC.